This record looks at one T cell receptor beta chain sequence and its context. This specimen belongs to a study of blood T cell repertoires in COVID-19. Assay: immunoSEQ multiplex PCR; the TCRdb copy retains only in-frame clones and omits some. In the table there are 250,000 to 300,000 clones, almost 90% of which are singletons. Sequencing used peripheral blood. This clonotype originated in a woman aged 55-75 years with COVID-19, enrolled during active disease.

CDR3 DNA sequence: TGTGCCAGCAGCTCCAGGGGGAACACTGAAGCTTTCTTT. Amino acids: CASSSRGNTEAFF. V is TRBV5-6 and J is TRBJ1-1; TRBD1 might be the D (6 bases). CDR1 is SGHDT and CDR2 is YYEEEE in the germline V gene. This CDR3 contains 13 residues. Between the trimmed V and J ends, which lost 3 bases and 1 base, there was a span of 7 bases.